Listed below are T cell receptor beta chains from one sample, sequenced in a study of blood T cell repertoires in COVID-19. Sequenced by immunoSEQ multiplex PCR; TCRdb stores in-frame clones only, minus some. Altogether 350,000 to 450,000 clones are present, more than 70% being singletons, with the ten largest covering roughly 2%. Sequenced material: peripheral blood. The source of these receptors is a woman between 55 and 75 years old with COVID-19, enrolled during active disease. Each CDR3 is given with its conserved first and last residue.

j_call v_call cdr3_aa
TRBJ2-1 TRBV9 CASSGSGGYNEQFF
TRBJ1-5 TRBV6-1 CASSEIQGAPRQPQHF
TRBJ1-2 TRBV6-5 CASRDRVTYGYTF
TRBJ1-5 TRBV6-5 CASSTDRGAQPQHF
TRBJ2-5 TRBV7-9 CATGRASGGPQYF
TRBJ1-4 TRBV28 CASSLGGAANEKLFF
TRBJ2-3 TRBV9 CASSVGLAGGSTDTQYF
TRBJ1-3 TRBV6-1 CASSEYPGGASPGSGNTIYF
TRBJ1-2 TRBV4-1 CASSHGGYGYTF
TRBJ1-2 TRBV11-2 CASSYDGLYGYTF
TRBJ2-7 TRBV7-2 CASSFSRTGLGTYEQYF
TRBJ2-5 TRBV13 CASSLGDRLAGGQETQYF
TRBJ1-6 TRBV5-1 CASSLAYYGSPLHF
TRBJ2-1 TRBV5-6 CASSLAGGDYNEQFF
TRBJ2-3 TRBV18 CASSPKPGQGRGDTQYF
TRBJ1-2 TRBV18 CASSPQGRESGYTF
TRBJ1-2 TRBV28 CAIRGGTGFYGYTF
TRBJ1-2 TRBV11-2 CASSSSGGVYGYTF
TRBJ2-5 TRBV6-5 CASSLGQVFETQYF
TRBJ2-1 TRBV12-5 CASVIAGRGDYNEQFF
TRBJ2-7 TRBV27 CASSPHYEQYF
TRBJ1-2 TRBV27 CASSLSGLPYGYTF
TRBJ2-2 TRBV19 CASSIAWPSGGFANTGELFF
TRBJ2-7 TRBV11-2 CASSLGTGATYEQYF
TRBJ2-2 TRBV6-5 CASRGGQGRTGELFF
TRBJ1-5 TRBV19 CASSRGGSGWQPQHF
TRBJ1-6 TRBV7-9 CASGWRGTFHNSPLHF
TRBJ1-5 TRBV2 CASSLLGTAYSNQPQHF
TRBJ1-1 TRBV2 CASSDGGRLNTEAFF
TRBJ2-7 TRBV6-2/TRBV6-3 CASSPRPYEQYF
TRBJ1-4 TRBV7-9 CASSLDGTGTLNEKLFF
TRBJ2-1 TRBV3-1/TRBV3-2 CASKPSGEPYNEQFF
TRBJ1-4 TRBV5-5 CASSLHRGRGEKLFF
TRBJ2-5 TRBV15 CATSRVAETQYF
TRBJ2-2 TRBV5-1 CASSLSTLAMGDGELFF
TRBJ1-3 TRBV19 CASSSSGTGLRGNTIYF
TRBJ1-5 TRBV3-1/TRBV3-2 CASSQAVGNQPQHF
TRBJ2-7 TRBV7-9 CASSFPREAQSYEQYF
TRBJ1-1 TRBV19 CASSIKGAGNTEAFF
TRBJ2-3 TRBV11-3 CASSPLLDTQYF
TRBJ2-7 TRBV6-5 CASRAPGSRGEQYF
TRBJ1-2 TRBV28 CASRPQGRLYGYTF
TRBJ1-2 TRBV11-2 CASSLGSLNYGYTF
TRBJ2-7 TRBV14 CASSQAGTGGEQYF
TRBJ1-1 TRBV19 CASSSRTGEASLAEAFF